Described below is a single T cell receptor (beta chain) sequence and its context. As yet, its antigen is unknown. This sample also contains other DNA sequences that code for the same CDR3. The CDR3 totals 13 residues. V was pared by 1 base and J by 9 bases, with 7 bases between. The V gene's germline CDR1 is LNHDA and CDR2 SQIVND (reference sequence). This entry is derived from a study of shared clonotypes between healthy human individuals. Study in general: The composition of the donors was two women and a few men aged 18 to 49.

Naivety among CD8 cells was defined by CD45RO negativity and positive CCR7 selection, thereby excluding terminally differentiated effector memory CD45RA+ cells. Replicate PCRs run on sorted subsets employed 200 ng DNA, 30,000 to 35,000 T cell genomes. Using immunoSEQ multiplex PCR, the repertoire was profiled, and TCRdb retains in-frame clones only, with some absent. The sample holds some 1,900,000 clones, approximately 94% seen once. Overall study findings and caveats: Generally, naive subsets came out with larger estimated richness than memory subsets. With a handful of donors compared, around 5% of naive CD4 clonotypes were shared.

The chain joins TRBV19 to TRBJ1-6; D is unclear. Specimen: naive CD8+ T cells sorted from blood. The source is a man younger than 35 in good health. The CDR3 DNA reads TGTGCCAGTAGTATAGGTCCGGGTTCACCCCTCCACTTT. It is translated as CASSIGPGSPLHF. The whole variable domain, filled in from reference TRBV19 and TRBJ1-6, reads DGGITQSPKYLFRKEGQNVTLSCEQNLNHDAMYWYRQDPGQGLRLIYYSQIVNDFQKGDIAEGYSVSREKKESFPLTVTSAQKNPTAFYLCASSIGPGSPLHFGNGTRLTVT.